The table lists the clone carrying this T cell receptor (beta chain) with many counts. The sample originates from a study of T cells in Graves' hyperthyroidism and ophthalmopathy. Exclusion of patients followed from uncontrolled infection, other autoimmune disease, pregnancy or lactation. The investigators amplified TCR beta CDR3 regions from RNA transcripts. When the TCR CDR3 underwent first-round RT-PCR, the HTBI primer set was used. Each CDR3 protein is one row after TCRdb ran MiXCR on the multiplex PCR reads. The sample has about 270,000 distinct CDR3 sequences, 20% to 25% seen once. Sequencing used blood. The receptor comes from a man aged 25-40 years with Graves' ophthalmopathy.

The CDR3 sequence: CASSLLTQETQYF. For the CDR3, the DNA is TGTGCCAGCAGCTTACTGACCCAAGAGACCCAGTACTTC. The chain joins TRBV11-2 to TRBJ2-5; D remains unclear. The CDR3 covers 13 residues. Germline V gives CDR1 SGHAT, CDR2 FQNNGV. The V gene lost 2 bases and the J gene lost 1 base, with 5 bases spanning the gap.